The T cell receptor (beta chain) under discussion was sequenced for a study of shared T cell receptors in the human thymus. The CDR3 has 14 amino acids. Germline CDR1 reads MNHEY; CDR2 reads SMNVEV (reference sequence). V was clipped by 10 bases and J by 8 bases; unmatched bases: 13. Repertoires were generated with immunoSEQ multiplex PCR, while TCRdb's copy carries only in-frame clones and drops some. This table has 500,000 to 850,000 clones, roughly 86% appearing once. The sample also formed part of further work on human thymus T cells. That study reports: The thymus tissue came from resections taken during corrective heart surgery. Repertoires from thymus and blood appeared to show biased V and J gene usage. The related literature has documented a marked overlap of thymic repertoires among unrelated individuals.

The sequenced material came from thymocytes. The genes are TRBV27 and TRBJ1-2; 10 bases are shared with TRBD1. The receptor was isolated from a boy in the first two years of life with a congenital heart defect. The CDR3: CATLQTGTGDGYTF. In nucleotides, the CDR3 is TGTGCCACCCTACAAACCGGGACAGGGGACGGCTACACCTTC.